These 5 T cell receptor beta chains originate from one sample sequenced in a study of blood T cell repertoires in COVID-19. The repertoire was sequenced with immunoSEQ multiplex PCR; TCRdb's copy has only in-frame clones and lacks some. The data show over 85,000 clones, around 74% seen once. Sequencing was done on a sample of peripheral blood. The source of these receptors is an older woman with acute or convalescent COVID-19.

This clone was seen more than once but under ten times. The chain uses TRBV18 and TRBJ1-2; 7 bases match TRBD1. This CDR3 is 14 amino acids long. Trimming at V came to 3 bases and at J to 8 bases, leaving 9 bases not matched to a gene. Germline-derived CDR1 and CDR2 are KGHSH and LQKENI. This chain's CDR3 is CASSPGTELMGYTF. The CDR3 DNA sequence: TGTGCCAGCTCACCTGGGACAGAGTTAATGGGCTACACCTTC.

The chain has TRBV7-8 and TRBJ1-2; TRBD1 matches at 8 bases. The CDR3 runs to 15 residues. Trimming cost V 5 bases and J 4 bases; bases outside gene matches: 9. Germline V gene sequence: CDR1 SGHVS, CDR2 FQNEAQ. The CDR3 region is CASSPRTGWVYGYTF. CDR3 sequence (DNA): TGTGCCAGCAGCCCCCGGACAGGGTGGGTCTATGGCTACACCTTC.

The V call is TRBV28, the J call TRBJ1-6, with 7 bases fitting TRBD1. Trimming removed 5 bases from V and 7 bases from J; junction bases left unmatched: 8. Per germline, CDR1 MDHEN and CDR2 SYDVKM. CDR3 size: 15 residues. CDR3 bases: TGTGCCAGCAGTGGCAAGGGGGCGAGGAATTCACCCCTCCACTTT. It specifies CASSGKGARNSPLHF.

This clone was recorded once. The chain combines TRBV5-1 with TRBJ1-3, with 8 bases fitting TRBD1. The J segment lost 0 bases and the V segment lost 4 bases, leaving 6 bases of the junction unmatched. There are 16 residues in the CDR3. Germline V lookup: CDR1 SGHRS, CDR2 YFSETQ. The CDR3 DNA follows: TGCGCCAGCAGCCCCGACAGGGGCGCCTCTGGAAACACCATATATTTT. The encoded protein is CASSPDRGASGNTIYF.

Written as DNA, the CDR3 is TGTGCCAGTAGTATAGCTTCGGGCAGGGCCCGCCGTATAAGCATGAACACTGAAGCTTTCTTT. Amino acid sequence: CASSIASGRARRISMNTEAFF. The V gene is TRBV19, the J gene TRBJ1-1, with TRBD1 as a possible D gene (5 bases). V dropped 1 base and J dropped 0 bases, with 27 bases sitting between them. Germline loops: CDR1 LNHDA, CDR2 SQIVND (reference sequence). The CDR3 runs 21 residues.